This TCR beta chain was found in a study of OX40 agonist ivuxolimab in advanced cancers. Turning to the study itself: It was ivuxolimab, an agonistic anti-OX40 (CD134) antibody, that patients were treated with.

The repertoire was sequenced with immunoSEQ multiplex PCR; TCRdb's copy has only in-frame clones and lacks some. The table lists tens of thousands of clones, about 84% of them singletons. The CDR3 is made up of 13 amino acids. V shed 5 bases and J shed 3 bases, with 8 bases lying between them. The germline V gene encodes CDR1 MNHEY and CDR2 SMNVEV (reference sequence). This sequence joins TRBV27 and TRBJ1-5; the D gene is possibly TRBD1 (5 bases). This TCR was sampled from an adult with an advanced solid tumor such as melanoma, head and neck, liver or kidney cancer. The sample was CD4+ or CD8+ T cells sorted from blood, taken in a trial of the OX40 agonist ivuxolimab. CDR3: CASSPGTNQPQHF. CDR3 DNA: TGTGCCAGCAGTCCCGGGACCAATCAGCCCCAGCATTTT.